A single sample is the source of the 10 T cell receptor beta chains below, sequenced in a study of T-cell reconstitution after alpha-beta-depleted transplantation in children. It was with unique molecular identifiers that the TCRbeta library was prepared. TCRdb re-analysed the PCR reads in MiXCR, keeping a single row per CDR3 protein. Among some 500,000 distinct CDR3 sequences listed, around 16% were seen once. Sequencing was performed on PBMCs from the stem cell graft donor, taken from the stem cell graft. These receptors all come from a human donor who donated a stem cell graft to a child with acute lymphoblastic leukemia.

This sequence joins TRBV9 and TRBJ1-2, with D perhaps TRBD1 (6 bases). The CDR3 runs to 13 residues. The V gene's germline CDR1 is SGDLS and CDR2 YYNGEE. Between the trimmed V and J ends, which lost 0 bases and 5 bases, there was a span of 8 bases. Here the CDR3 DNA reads TGTGCCAGCAGCGTAGAGACAGGTTATGGCTACACCTTC. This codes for CASSVETGYGYTF.

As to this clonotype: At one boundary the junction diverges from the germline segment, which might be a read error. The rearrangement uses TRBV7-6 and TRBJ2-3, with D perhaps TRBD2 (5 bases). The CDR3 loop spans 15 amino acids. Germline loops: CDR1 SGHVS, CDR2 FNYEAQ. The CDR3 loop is CASSLAPLTPDTQYF. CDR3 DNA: TGTGCCAGCAGCCTAGCCCCCCTAACCCCAGATACGCAGTATTTT.

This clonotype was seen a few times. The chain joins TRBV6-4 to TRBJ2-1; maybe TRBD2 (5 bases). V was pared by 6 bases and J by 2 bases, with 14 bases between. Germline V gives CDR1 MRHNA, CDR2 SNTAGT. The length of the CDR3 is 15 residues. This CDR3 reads CASRASTSPYNEQFF. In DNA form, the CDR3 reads TGTGCCAGCAGAGCTAGCACATCGCCCTACAATGAGCAGTTCTTC.

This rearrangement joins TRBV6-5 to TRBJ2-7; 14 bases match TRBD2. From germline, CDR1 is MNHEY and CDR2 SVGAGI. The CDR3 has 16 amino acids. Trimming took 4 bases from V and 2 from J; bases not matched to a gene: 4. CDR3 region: CASSSGTSGSTYEQYF. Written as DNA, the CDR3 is TGTGCCAGCAGTTCCGGGACTAGCGGGAGTACCTACGAGCAGTACTTC.

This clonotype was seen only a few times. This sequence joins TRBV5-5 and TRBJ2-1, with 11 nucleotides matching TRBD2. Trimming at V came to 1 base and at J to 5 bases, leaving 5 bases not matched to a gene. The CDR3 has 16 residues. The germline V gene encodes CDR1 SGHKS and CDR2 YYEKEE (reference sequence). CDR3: CASSLIGTSGHNEQFF. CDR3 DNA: TGTGCCAGCAGCTTGATTGGGACTAGCGGACACAATGAGCAGTTCTTC.

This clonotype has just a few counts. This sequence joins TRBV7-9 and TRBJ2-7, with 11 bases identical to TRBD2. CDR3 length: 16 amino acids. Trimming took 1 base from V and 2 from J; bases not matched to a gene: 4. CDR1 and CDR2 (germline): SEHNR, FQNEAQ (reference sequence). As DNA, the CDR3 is TGTGCCAGCAGCTTAGAAGGGACTAGCGGCCCCTACGAGCAGTACTTC. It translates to CASSLEGTSGPYEQYF.

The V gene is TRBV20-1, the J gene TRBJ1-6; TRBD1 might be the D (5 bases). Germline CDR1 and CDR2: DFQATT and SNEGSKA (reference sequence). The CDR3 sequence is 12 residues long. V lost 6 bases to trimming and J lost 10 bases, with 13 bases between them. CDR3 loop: CSAAGLESPLHF. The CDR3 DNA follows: TGCAGTGCGGCAGGGCTCGAGTCACCCCTCCACTTT.

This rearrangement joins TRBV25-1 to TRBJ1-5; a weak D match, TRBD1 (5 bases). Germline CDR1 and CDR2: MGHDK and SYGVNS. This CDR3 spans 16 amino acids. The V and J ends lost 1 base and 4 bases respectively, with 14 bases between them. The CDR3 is CASSESGEGENQPQHF. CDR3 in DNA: TGTGCCAGCAGTGAATCGGGGGAAGGGGAGAATCAGCCCCAGCATTTT.

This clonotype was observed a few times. The CDR3 reads CSVEGAPGLAGGYNEQFF. CDR3 coding DNA: TGCAGCGTTGAGGGGGCCCCGGGACTAGCGGGAGGGTACAATGAGCAGTTCTTC. The chain employs TRBV29-1 and TRBJ2-1; TRBD2 matches at 16 bases. CDR3 length: 18 residues. V lost 3 bases and J lost 4; bases outside the gene matches: 9. In germline, CDR1 is SQVTM, CDR2 ANQGSEA.

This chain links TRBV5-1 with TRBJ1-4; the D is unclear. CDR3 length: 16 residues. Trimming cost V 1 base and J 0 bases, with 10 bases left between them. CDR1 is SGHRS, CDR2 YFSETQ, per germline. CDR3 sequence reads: CASSLHAIATNEKLFF. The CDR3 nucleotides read TGCGCCAGCAGCTTGCACGCAATTGCAACTAATGAAAAACTGTTTTTT.